Listed below are T cell receptor beta chains from one sample, sequenced in a study of OX40 agonist ivuxolimab in advanced cancers. TCRdb's table, derived via immunoSEQ multiplex PCR, lists solely in-frame clones and lacks some. The sample lists about 62,000 clones; about four fifths were seen once. This specimen was CD4+ or CD8+ T cells sorted from blood, taken in a trial of the OX40 agonist ivuxolimab. These receptors originate from an adult with an advanced solid tumor such as melanoma, head and neck, liver or kidney cancer. The CDR3 runs from the conserved cysteine through the conserved F or W. D genes are given only for firm matches. Not every row has a clone size; where given, it reads once, few, many or a size class.

D,size,J,V,CDR3,DNA
TRBD1,.,TRBJ1-4,TRBV6-6,CASSPTGTDEKLFF,TGTGCCAGCAGCCCAACAGGGACAGATGAAAAACTGTTTTTT
.,.,TRBJ1-3,TRBV9,CASSPRTASGNTIYF,TGTGCCAGCAGCCCTCGGACAGCCTCTGGAAACACCATATATTTT
TRBD2,.,TRBJ2-7,TRBV6-6,CASRGERWEQYF,TGTGCCAGCCGGGGGGAGAGGTGGGAGCAGTACTTC
TRBD2,.,TRBJ2-7,TRBV27,CASSLFPGLAGGPSRNEQYF,TGTGCCAGCAGTTTGTTCCCGGGACTAGCGGGGGGGCCAAGTCGGAACGAGCAGTACTTC
.,.,TRBJ2-5,TRBV2,CACETTETQYF,TGTGCCTGCGAGACCACAGAGACCCAGTACTTC
TRBD2,.,TRBJ2-1,TRBV7-8,CASSIEREQLF,TGTGCCAGCAGCATCGAGCGGGAGCAGCTCTTC
TRBD1,.,TRBJ1-1,TRBV28,CASSLIPGTGNTEAFF,TGTGCCAGCAGTTTGATCCCCGGGACAGGGAACACTGAAGCTTTCTTT
TRBD2,.,TRBJ2-7,TRBV4-3,CASSPRLADSYEQYF,TGCGCCAGCAGCCCGCGACTAGCGGATTCCTACGAGCAGTACTTC
TRBD2,few,TRBJ2-5,TRBV6-6,CASRPLAGETQYF,TGTGCCAGCAGACCACTAGCGGGGGAGACCCAGTACTTC
.,.,TRBJ2-2,TRBV19,CASSIRTLGYTGELFF,TGTGCCAGTAGTATACGAACCCTCGGATACACCGGGGAGCTGTTTTTT
.,.,TRBJ2-5,TRBV28,CASSYHEVGGGETQYF,TGTGCCAGCAGTTACCATGAAGTCGGAGGGGGAGAGACCCAGTACTTC
.,.,TRBJ1-5,TRBV7-9,CASSLAGFGGEQPQHF,TGTGCCAGCAGCTTAGCCGGATTTGGGGGGGAACAGCCCCAGCATTTT
.,.,TRBJ1-3,TRBV5-8,CASSRRGSGNTIYF,TGTGCCAGCAGCCGCAGGGGATCTGGAAACACCATATATTTT
.,.,TRBJ1-2,TRBV28,CASSLSVVGYTF,TGTGCCAGCAGTTTGTCAGTGGTAGGCTACACCTTC
TRBD1,.,TRBJ1-5,TRBV27,CASSDGTGGPNQPQHF,TGTGCCAGCAGTGACGGGACAGGGGGCCCCAATCAGCCCCAGCATTTT
.,once,TRBJ2-5,TRBV5-1,CASSLAVGTPQETQYF,TGCGCCAGCAGCTTGGCCGTCGGGACACCTCAAGAGACCCAGTACTTC
TRBD1,.,TRBJ2-7,TRBV9,CASSEGQGSGRFGEQYF,TGTGCCAGCAGCGAGGGACAGGGTTCCGGCCGCTTCGGGGAGCAGTACTTC
.,.,TRBJ2-3,TRBV12-5,CASGTSADTQYF,TGTGCTAGTGGAACCTCGGCGGATACGCAGTATTTT
.,once,TRBJ2-2,TRBV5-4,CASSRATTNGELFF,TGTGCCAGCAGCCGGGCGACTACCAACGGGGAGCTGTTTTTT
TRBD2,.,TRBJ2-3,TRBV2,CASSPSGGDADTQYF,TGTGCCAGCAGCCCTAGCGGGGGGGATGCAGATACGCAGTATTTT
TRBD1,.,TRBJ1-1,TRBV9,CASSVGRTGGMNTEAFF,TGTGCCAGCAGCGTAGGAAGAACAGGGGGGATGAACACTGAAGCTTTCTTT
.,.,TRBJ2-1,TRBV28,CASRGLATDPKLF,TGTGCCAGCAGGGGGCTAGCGACCGACCCCAAGCTCTTC
.,.,TRBJ1-2,TRBV19,CASSIAGTRGGYTF,TGTGCCAGTAGTATTGCAGGGACCAGGGGTGGCTACACCTTC
.,few,TRBJ1-1,TRBV7-9,CASQEAGAGAEAFF,TGTGCCAGTCAGGAGGCGGGGGCTGGGGCTGAAGCTTTCTTT
.,.,TRBJ2-1,TRBV27,CASSLYSRFGGGDSYNEQFF,TGTGCCAGCAGTTTATATTCCCGTTTCGGGGGCGGAGACTCCTACAATGAGCAGTTCTTC
TRBD2,.,TRBJ2-1,TRBV19,CASSWGRDYSYNEQFF,TGTGCCAGTAGCTGGGGACGGGACTACTCCTACAATGAGCAGTTCTTC
.,.,TRBJ2-2,TRBV9,CASSALVTTGELFF,TGTGCCAGCAGCGCCCTAGTTACTACCGGGGAGCTGTTTTTT
TRBD2,.,TRBJ2-5,TRBV15,CATSGGRGPGQETQYF,TGTGCCACCAGCGGAGGGAGGGGTCCGGGTCAAGAGACCCAGTACTTC
TRBD2,.,TRBJ2-5,TRBV9,CASSSPLAGVETQYF,TGTGCCAGCAGCTCTCCACTAGCGGGAGTTGAGACCCAGTACTTC
TRBD1,once,TRBJ1-2,TRBV28,CASSLLDRGGGYTF,TGTGCCAGCAGTTTATTAGACAGGGGAGGAGGCTACACCTTC
.,.,TRBJ2-7,TRBV28,CASGSYEQYF,TGTGCCAGCGGCTCCTACGAGCAGTACTTC
TRBD1,.,TRBJ2-7,TRBV4-3,CASSQTGSSYEQYF,TGCGCCAGCAGCCAGACAGGGAGCTCCTACGAGCAGTACTTC
TRBD2,few,TRBJ2-5,TRBV5-4,CASSFGLAGEGETQYF,TGTGCCAGCAGCTTTGGGCTAGCGGGAGAGGGGGAGACCCAGTACTTC
.,.,TRBJ1-3,TRBV20-1,CSARQDTIYF,TGCAGTGCTCGGCAGGACACCATATATTTT
TRBD2,.,TRBJ2-1,TRBV28,CASVGLAGEEQFF,TGTGCCAGCGTGGGACTAGCGGGGGAAGAGCAGTTCTTC
.,.,TRBJ2-3,TRBV5-8,CASSLGVLDTQYF,TGTGCCAGCAGCTTGGGGGTTTTGGATACGCAGTATTTT
.,once,TRBJ2-5,TRBV7-2,CASSLTRDQETQYF,TGTGCCAGCAGCCTAACCAGGGATCAAGAGACCCAGTACTTC
.,.,TRBJ2-5,TRBV11-3,CASSFVESETQYF,TGTGCCAGCAGCTTCGTGGAGTCGGAGACCCAGTACTTC
TRBD2,.,TRBJ2-7,TRBV2,CASSGTSGHSGYEQYF,TGTGCCAGCAGTGGGACTAGCGGGCACTCCGGCTACGAGCAGTACTTC
TRBD1,medium-sized,TRBJ2-7,TRBV9,CASSPTGAISYEQYF,TGTGCCAGCAGCCCGACAGGGGCTATCTCCTACGAGCAGTACTTC